This T cell receptor (beta chain) was found in a study of metastatic and nonmetastatic thyroid tumors. Study in general: The study looked at repertoires side by side in blood and in tumor or nodule tissue from malignant and benign thyroid patients.

Ahead of thyroid surgery, no patient had received treatment of any kind. This clone was seen a handful of times. One end of the junction fails to match germline, which may point to a read error. In the same sample, other DNA sequences code for this CDR3. The CDR3 length is 11 residues. Using MiXCR, TCRdb reanalyzed the PCR reads. The sample yields fewer than 35,000 clones, approximately 10% seen once. The clonotype was recovered from a female donor with papillary thyroid cancer or a benign thyroid nodule (not recorded which). Some clones in this sample may be carry-over from other donors' samples. V is TRBV12-3 or TRBV12-4 and J is TRBJ2-2, with D possibly matching TRBD2 (6 bases). Input material: blood. Here the CDR3 DNA reads TGTGCCAGCAGACGGGGAGGTGAGCTGTTTTTC. As protein: CASRRGGELFF.